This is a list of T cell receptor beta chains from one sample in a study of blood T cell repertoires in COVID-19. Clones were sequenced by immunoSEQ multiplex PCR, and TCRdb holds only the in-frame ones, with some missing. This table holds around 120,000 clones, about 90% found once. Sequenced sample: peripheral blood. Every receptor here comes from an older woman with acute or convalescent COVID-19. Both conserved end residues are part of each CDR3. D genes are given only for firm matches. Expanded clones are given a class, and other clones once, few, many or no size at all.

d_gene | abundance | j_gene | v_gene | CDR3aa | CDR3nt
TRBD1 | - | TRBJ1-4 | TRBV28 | CASSNTGGIRNEKLFF | TGTGCCAGCAGTAATACAGGGGGTATTCGGAATGAAAAACTGTTTTTT
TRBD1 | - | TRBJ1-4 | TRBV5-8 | CASSLGTGYEKLFF | TGTGCCAGCAGCCTCGGGACAGGGTACGAAAAACTGTTTTTT
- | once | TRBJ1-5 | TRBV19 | CASSIWGGSNQPQHF | TGTGCCAGTAGTATATGGGGGGGAAGCAATCAGCCCCAGCATTTT
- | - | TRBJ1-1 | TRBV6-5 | CASSYVSPGTEAFF | TGTGCCAGCAGTTACGTCAGCCCAGGGACTGAAGCTTTCTTT
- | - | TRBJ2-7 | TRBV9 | CASSAGTHSSYEQYF | TGTGCCAGCAGCGCCGGGACTCACAGCTCCTACGAGCAGTACTTC
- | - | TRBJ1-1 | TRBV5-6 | CASSFREWSTEAFF | TGTGCCAGCAGCTTCAGGGAATGGAGCACTGAAGCTTTCTTT
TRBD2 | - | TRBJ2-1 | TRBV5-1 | CASETSGSGSYNEQFF | TGCGCCAGCGAGACTAGCGGGAGTGGCTCCTACAATGAGCAGTTCTTC
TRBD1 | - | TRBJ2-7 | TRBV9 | CASSVAQDRAEQYF | TGTGCCAGCAGCGTAGCCCAGGACAGGGCCGAGCAGTACTTC
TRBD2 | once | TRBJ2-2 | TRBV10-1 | CASRGGPNTGELFF | TGCGCCAGCCGCGGGGGGCCAAACACCGGGGAGCTGTTTTTT
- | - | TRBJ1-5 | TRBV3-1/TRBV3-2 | CASSQAAANQPQHF | TGTGCCAGCAGCCAAGCGGCGGCCAATCAGCCCCAGCATTTT
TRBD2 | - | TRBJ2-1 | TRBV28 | CASSFPSGGANEQFF | TGTGCCAGCAGTTTCCCTAGCGGGGGGGCAAATGAGCAGTTCTTC
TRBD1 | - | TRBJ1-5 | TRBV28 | CASSPRTGTRNQPQHF | TGTGCCAGCAGTCCCCGGACAGGGACTCGCAATCAGCCCCAGCATTTT
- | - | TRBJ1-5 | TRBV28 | CASRRQTHSNQPQHF | TGTGCCAGCCGGAGACAGACCCATAGCAATCAGCCCCAGCATTTT
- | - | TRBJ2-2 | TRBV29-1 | CSAGPGSGELFF | TGCAGCGCTGGACCAGGGTCCGGGGAGCTGTTTTTT
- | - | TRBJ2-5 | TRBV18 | CASSAGPRETQYF | TGTGCCAGCTCAGCGGGTCCGCGGGAGACCCAGTACTTC
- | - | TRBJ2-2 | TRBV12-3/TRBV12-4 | CASLRGNTGELFF | TGTGCCAGCCTCCGCGGGAACACCGGGGAGCTGTTTTTT
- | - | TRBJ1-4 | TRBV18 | CASSPGTYEKLFF | TGTGCCAGCTCACCCGGGACATATGAAAAACTGTTTTTT
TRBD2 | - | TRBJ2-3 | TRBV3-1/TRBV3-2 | CASSQELAGGTDTQYF | TGTGCCAGCAGCCAAGAACTAGCGGGGGGTACAGATACGCAGTATTTT
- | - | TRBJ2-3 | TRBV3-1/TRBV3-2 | CASSQAGLPGTDTQYF | TGTGCCAGCAGCCAAGCGGGTCTACCGGGGACAGATACGCAGTATTTT
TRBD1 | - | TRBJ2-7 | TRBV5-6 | CASSYSRDRDGIEQYF | TGTGCCAGCAGCTATTCCCGGGACAGGGATGGGATCGAGCAGTACTTC
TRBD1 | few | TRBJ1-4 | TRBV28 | CASSSGQLNEKLFF | TGTGCCAGCAGTTCGGGACAGCTTAATGAAAAACTGTTTTTT
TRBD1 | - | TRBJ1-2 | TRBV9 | CASSVEQTGRGYTF | TGTGCCAGCAGCGTAGAACAGACAGGGAGAGGCTACACCTTC
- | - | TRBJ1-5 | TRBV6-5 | CASRLDLNQPQHF | TGTGCCAGCAGATTGGACTTAAATCAGCCCCAGCATTTT
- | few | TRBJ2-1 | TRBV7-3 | CASSLSDGIYNEQFF | TGTGCCAGCAGCTTATCGGACGGGATTTACAATGAGCAGTTCTTC
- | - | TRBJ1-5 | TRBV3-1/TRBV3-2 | CASSPGGNQPQHF | TGTGCCAGCAGCCCAGGGGGCAATCAGCCCCAGCATTTT
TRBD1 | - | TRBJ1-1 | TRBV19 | CASSSGTARNTEAFF | TGTGCCAGTAGTTCGGGGACAGCGCGCAACACTGAAGCTTTCTTT